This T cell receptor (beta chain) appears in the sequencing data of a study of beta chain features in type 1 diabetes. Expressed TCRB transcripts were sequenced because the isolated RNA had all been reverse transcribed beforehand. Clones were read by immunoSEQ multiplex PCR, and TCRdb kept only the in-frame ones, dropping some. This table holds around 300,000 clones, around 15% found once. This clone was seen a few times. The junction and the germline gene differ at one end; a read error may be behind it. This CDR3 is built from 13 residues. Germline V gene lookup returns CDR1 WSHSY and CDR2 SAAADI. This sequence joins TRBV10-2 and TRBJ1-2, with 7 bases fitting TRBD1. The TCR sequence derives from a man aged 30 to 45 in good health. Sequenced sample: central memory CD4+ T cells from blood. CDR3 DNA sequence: TGTGCCAGCACGGAGGGGGCGGGGGATGGCTACACCTTC. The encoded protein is CASTEGAGDGYTF.